One and the same sample provided the 17 T cell receptor beta chains below, sequenced in a study of identical twins (dated by TCRdb to about 2016). The library was obtained by 5' RACE. TCRdb names Illumina HiSeq 2000 as the instrument used. TCRdb reworked the public reads: Q25 trimming with fastp, MiXCR clone assembly, productive beta chains retained. CDR3 protein sequences are deduplicated, and each keeps its most common genes and DNA. This sample gives roughly 190,000 distinct CDR3 sequences in total; more than 15% of them show up just once. Of the sample, less than 45% falls within the top ten clones. The sample was also reused in another study, on T cells expressing NK-cell markers.

Sequenced material: CD8+ T cells sorted from blood. These receptors all stem from a woman under 30 in good health.

This clonotype has a handful of counts. V is TRBV2 and J is TRBJ2-1; 7 bases match TRBD2. The CDR3 extends over 16 amino acids. Per germline, CDR1 SNHLY and CDR2 FYNNEI. Germline trimming cut 3 bases from V and 4 bases from J; bases unmatched to any gene: 9. CDR3 DNA sequence: TGTGCCAGCAGTGAGGGCGGGAGCCCTTATTACAATGAGCAGTTCTTC. Protein product: CASSEGGSPYYNEQFF.

The gene calls are TRBV7-9 and TRBJ1-2, with 7 bases identical to TRBD1. This CDR3 comprises 14 residues. Germline V CDR1 and CDR2: SEHNR, FQNEAQ (reference sequence). V lost 4 bases, J lost 1 base, and 3 bases stayed unmatched. CDR3 bases: TGTGCCAGCAGCTCCGGGGACAGTAACTATGGCTACACCTTC. Its translation is CASSSGDSNYGYTF.

There are a few counts of this clonotype. The rearrangement links TRBV20-1 to TRBJ2-1; TRBD2 agrees at 10 bases. V shed 3 bases and J 10 bases; nucleotides not matched to a gene: 15. Germline V lookup: CDR1 DFQATT, CDR2 SNEGSKA (reference sequence). The CDR3 is 16 residues long. The CDR3 bases are TGCAGTGCTAGGTCCCTAGCGGGGGCTTCGATTAACGAGCAGTTCTTC. It translates to CSARSLAGASINEQFF.

The rearrangement joins TRBV7-9 to TRBJ2-2; TRBD2 might be the D (5 bases). Trimming removed 7 bases from V and 7 bases from J, with 16 bases in between. This CDR3 has 14 amino acids. Germline-derived CDR1 and CDR2 are SEHNR and FQNEAQ (reference sequence). In nucleotides, the CDR3 is TGTGCCAGCAAACTCCCTCCTAGCCTCGGGGAGCTGTTTTTT. Its protein product is CASKLPPSLGELFF.

The chain recombines TRBV28 with TRBJ1-4, with D maybe TRBD1 (5 bases). The CDR3 loop spans 14 amino acids. V dropped 6 bases and J dropped 5 bases, with 13 bases sitting between them. Germline V gene data show CDR1 as MDHEN and CDR2 as SYDVKM. CDR3 in amino acids: CASRMLGGNEKLFF. CDR3 sequence (DNA): TGTGCCAGCAGAATGTTGGGGGGGAATGAAAAACTGTTTTTT. The complete variable domain, with remaining parts taken from reference TRBV28 and TRBJ1-4, reads DVKVTQSSRYLVKRTGEKVFLECVQDMDHENMFWYRQDPGLGLRLIYFSYDVKMKEKGDIPEGYSVSREKKERFSLILESASTNQTSMYLCASRMLGGNEKLFFGSGTQLSVL.

Here the CDR3 reads CASSYNGGFNEQFF. Here the CDR3 DNA reads TGTGCCAGCAGTTACAACGGGGGGTTCAATGAGCAGTTCTTC. The J gene is TRBJ2-1, the V gene TRBV6-2 or TRBV6-3, with TRBD2 matching 7 bases. Germline CDR1 is MNHEY and CDR2 is SVGEGT. Losses at the gene ends were 2 bases for V and 6 bases for J; bases not matched to a gene: 4. CDR3 size: 14 residues.

A few counts support this clonotype. The chain uses TRBV27 and TRBJ1-2; the match to TRBD1 covers 7 bases. The CDR3 is 14 residues long. The germline CDR1 and CDR2 sequences are MNHEY and SMNVEV (reference sequence). V was pared by 3 bases and J by 4 bases, with 5 bases of the junction left unmatched. The CDR3 region is CASSFRQGVYGYTF. The DNA of the CDR3 is TGTGCCAGCAGTTTCCGACAGGGTGTCTATGGCTACACCTTC.

This clonotype was counted a few times. The V gene is TRBV11-2, the J gene TRBJ2-1; 12 positions agree with TRBD2. V was pared by 5 bases and J by 4 bases, with 6 bases of the junction left unmatched. This CDR3 region has 16 residues. Germline V lookup: CDR1 SGHAT, CDR2 FQNNGV. The CDR3 is CASSPTGLAGYNEQFF. CDR3 nucleotide sequence: TGTGCCAGCAGCCCTACCGGACTAGCGGGGTACAATGAGCAGTTCTTC.

The chain recombines TRBV27 with TRBJ2-7; TRBD2 is a possible D gene (6 bases). The CDR3 runs 13 residues. Trimming left V 3 bases short and J 7 bases short, with 13 bases between. Germline values: CDR1 MNHEY, CDR2 SMNVEV (reference sequence). In DNA, the CDR3 is TGTGCCAGCAGTTTCCGGAGGGATGGGGAGCAGTACTTC. Its translation is CASSFRRDGEQYF.

The sample holds a few counts of this clonotype. The rearrangement joins TRBV24-1 to TRBJ2-3; D is unclear. The CDR3 totals 14 residues. CDR1 and CDR2 from the germline V gene are KGHDR and SFDVKD. V was shortened by 1 base and J by 2 bases, with 6 bases between the two germline ends. The CDR3 loop is CATSDFGPTDTQYF. In nucleotides, the CDR3 is TGTGCCACCAGTGATTTCGGGCCCACAGATACGCAGTATTTT.

This clonotype was counted only a few times. The rearrangement joins TRBV12-3 or TRBV12-4 to TRBJ2-1, with 13 nucleotides matching TRBD2. V was clipped by 6 bases and J by 5 bases; unmatched bases: 7. The length of the CDR3 is 16 residues. The CDR3 DNA reads as TGTGCCAGCAGCCCTCCGGGACTAGCGGGGCACAATGAGCAGTTCTTC. It specifies CASSPPGLAGHNEQFF.

The chain couples TRBV27 to TRBJ2-7; 9 nucleotides align to TRBD2. The CDR3 is made up of 15 amino acids. In germline, CDR1 is MNHEY, CDR2 SMNVEV (reference sequence). Trimming removed 3 bases from V and 9 bases from J; junction bases left unmatched: 12. In DNA, the CDR3 is TGTGCCAGCAGTTTTTCGGCTAGCGGGAAGGCTTTGCAGTACTTC. Encoded protein: CASSFSASGKALQYF.

The chain employs TRBV6-1 and TRBJ2-1, with D perhaps TRBD2 (5 bases). Germline lookup yields CDR1 MNHNS and CDR2 SASEGT. The CDR3 contains 17 residues. The V end was cut by 2 bases, the J end by 4 bases, with 18 bases between. This CDR3 is CASSEWSGAAIYNEQFF. The DNA of the CDR3 is TGTGCCAGCAGTGAATGGAGCGGAGCAGCTATATACAATGAGCAGTTCTTC.

The CDR3: CSVFSGSGIQYF. CDR3 DNA sequence: TGCAGCGTTTTTAGCGGGAGTGGCATTCAGTACTTC. The chain uses TRBV29-1 and TRBJ2-4, with 9 bases lining up with TRBD2. There are 12 residues in the CDR3. V dropped 5 bases and J dropped 9; count of bases not matched to a gene: 5. Germline-derived CDR1 and CDR2 are SQVTM and ANQGSEA.

The V call is TRBV4-3, the J call TRBJ2-1; D possibly corresponds to TRBD2 (6 bases). Trimming cost V 0 bases and J 7 bases, with 13 bases left between them. The CDR3 contains 15 residues. CDR1 is LGHNA, CDR2 YSLEER, per germline. The CDR3 here is CASSQEPTRRNEQFF. CDR3 DNA: TGCGCCAGCAGCCAAGAGCCGACTAGGAGAAATGAGCAGTTCTTC.

The sample holds many counts of this clonotype. This chain connects TRBV29-1 to TRBJ1-1; weak D call: TRBD1 (6 bases). Germline CDR1 SQVTM, CDR2 ANQGSEA. V was cut by 7 bases and J by 7 bases, with 19 bases left in between. This CDR3 contains 13 residues. The CDR3 loop reads CSAKVTGLGEAFF. CDR3 in DNA: TGCAGCGCTAAGGTAACAGGGTTGGGTGAAGCTTTCTTT.

V and J are TRBV20-1 and TRBJ2-4, with D possibly being TRBD1 (6 bases). CDR3 size: 14 residues. Per the germline V gene, CDR1 is DFQATT and CDR2 is SNEGSKA (reference sequence). The ends were cut back, 3 bases at V and 6 bases at J, with 15 bases in the middle. The chain's CDR3 is CSARGTTGPNIQYF. CDR3 sequence (DNA): TGCAGTGCTAGGGGAACTACAGGGCCAAACATTCAGTACTTC.